This T cell receptor (beta chain) appears in the sequencing data of a study of blood T cells in healthy people across ages. This clonotype was seen a few times. A much bigger clone sits one base away, suggesting this may be a read error. Sample-barcoded 5' priming and a J-beta primer mix drove a second PCR of about 7 to 11 cycles. TCRdb independently ran MiXCR on the 5' RACE reads; one entry per CDR3 protein. The sample lists roughly 900,000 distinct CDR3 sequences, around 48% occurring once. This CDR3 is built from 14 residues. Germline V gene lookup returns CDR1 MGHDK and CDR2 SYGVNS. This chain links TRBV25-1 with TRBJ2-1, with TRBD2 identical over 9 bases. The last part of the DNA fits TRBJ2-7 better; the J call may be wrong. The sequencing sample was made of blood. The receptor's source is a man between 25 and 39 years old in good health. CDR3 residues: CASSLSGGYNEQYF. For the CDR3, the DNA is TGTGCCAGCAGTTTAAGCGGGGGGTACAATGAGCAGTACTTC.